The 11 T cell receptor beta chains below all came from one sample that was sequenced in a study of monozygotic twins with inflammatory bowel disease. For each CDR3 protein, TCRdb gives one entry from its re-call of the 5' RACE reads, without DNA. The specimen's table records some 99,000 distinct CDR3 sequences. Sequencing was done on a sample of blood. The receptors come from a human donor with ulcerative colitis or Crohn's disease, or a healthy co-twin of an affected twin (not recorded which).

The V and J genes are TRBV24-1 and TRBJ1-1; the D gene TCRdb calls, TRBD1, cannot be checked with no DNA. Germline CDR1 is KGHDR and CDR2 is SFDVKD. The CDR3 contains 15 residues. The CDR3 protein is CATSDTQGRGTEAFF.

The rearrangement joins TRBV6-2 or TRBV6-3 to TRBJ1-5; no DNA is available, so the TRBD1 call from TCRdb remains unchecked. The CDR3 loop spans 15 amino acids. Per germline, CDR1 MNHEY and CDR2 SVGEGT. CDR3 in amino acids: CASRSGGSGNQPQHF.

This sequence joins TRBV5-1 and TRBJ2-5; no DNA is available, so the TRBD1 call from TCRdb remains unchecked. Germline V CDR1 and CDR2: SGHRS, YFSETQ. CDR3 length equals 14 residues. CDR3 sequence reads: CASSQTGEQETQYF.

The chain couples TRBV7-6 to TRBJ2-2; the TCRdb call, TRBD2, lacks DNA for checking. This CDR3 is built from 17 residues. Germline V CDR1 and CDR2: SGHVS, FNYEAQ. The CDR3 reads CASSLAPAGRSGGELFF.

The rearrangement links TRBV11-1 to TRBJ2-3; TCRdb's D call of TRBD2 is untestable without DNA. Germline V gene lookup returns CDR1 SGHAT and CDR2 FQDESV (reference sequence). This CDR3 comprises 18 residues. The CDR3 loop reads CASSLFPLTSGEGDTQYF. The full variable domain, with the rest looked up from reference TRBV11-1 and TRBJ2-3, is EAEVAQSPRYKITEKSQAVAFWCDPISGHATLYWYRQILGQGPELLVQFQDESVVDDSQLPKDRFSAERLKGVDSTLKIQPAELGDSAMYLCASSLFPLTSGEGDTQYFGPGTRLTVL.

This sequence joins TRBV20-1 and TRBJ2-3; the D call of TRBD1 rests on TCRdb alone, since no DNA is present to check it. The CDR3 totals 15 residues. CDR1 and CDR2 from the germline V gene are DFQATT and SNEGSKA (reference sequence). CDR3 protein: CSAIPGTTRPDTQYF.

The rearrangement joins TRBV5-1 to TRBJ2-5; TCRdb indicates TRBD1, and absent DNA this call remains unverified. CDR1 SGHRS and CDR2 YFSETQ come from the germline V gene. The length of the CDR3 is 14 residues. The CDR3 sequence: CASSRGGFQETQYF.

The chain carries TRBV20-1 and TRBJ2-7; TCRdb's assignment of TRBD1 cannot be checked, as there is no DNA. Germline assignment: CDR1 DFQATT and CDR2 SNEGSKA (reference sequence). The CDR3 is 16 amino acids. The chain's CDR3 is CSARDRRLGVSYEQYF.

This chain uses TRBV5-5 with TRBJ2-1; the D call from TCRdb, TRBD1, cannot be confirmed without DNA. This CDR3 contains 15 residues. Germline CDR1 SGHKS, CDR2 YYEKEE (reference sequence). CDR3 region: CASSSDRASYNEQFF. The full variable domain, completed using reference TRBV5-5 and TRBJ2-1, is DAGVTQSPTHLIKTRGQQVTLRCSPISGHKSVSWYQQVLGQGPQFIFQYYEKEERGRGNFPDRFSARQFPNYSSELNVNALLLGDSALYLCASSSDRASYNEQFFGPGTRLTVL.

The chain links TRBV6-1 to TRBJ2-1. This CDR3 has 16 residues. CDR1 and CDR2 from the germline V gene are MNHNS and SASEGT. The CDR3 sequence is CASSETSVSSYNEQFF.

The chain couples TRBV11-1 to TRBJ2-3; TCRdb gives TRBD2 as the D gene, but with no DNA this cannot be confirmed. Germline CDR1 and CDR2: SGHAT and FQDESV (reference sequence). This CDR3 has 18 amino acids. The CDR3 sequence is CASSAWGGTSGVADTQYF.